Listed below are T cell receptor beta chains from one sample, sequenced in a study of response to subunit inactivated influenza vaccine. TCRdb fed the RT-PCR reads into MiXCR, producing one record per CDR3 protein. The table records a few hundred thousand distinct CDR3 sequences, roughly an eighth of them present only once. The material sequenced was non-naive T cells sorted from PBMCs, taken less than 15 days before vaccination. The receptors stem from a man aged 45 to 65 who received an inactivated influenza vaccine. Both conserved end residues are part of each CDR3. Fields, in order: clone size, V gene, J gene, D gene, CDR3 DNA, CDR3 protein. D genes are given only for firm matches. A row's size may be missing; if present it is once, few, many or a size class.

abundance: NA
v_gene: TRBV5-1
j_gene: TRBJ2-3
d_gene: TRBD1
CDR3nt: TGCGCCAGCAGCGCCGGGACAGGGTACACAGATACGCAGTATTTT
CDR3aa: CASSAGTGYTDTQYF

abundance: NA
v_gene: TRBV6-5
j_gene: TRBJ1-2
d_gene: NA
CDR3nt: TGTGCCAGCAGTTACGGGCGGGTCGGTGGTAACTATGGCTACACCTTC
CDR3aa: CASSYGRVGGNYGYTF

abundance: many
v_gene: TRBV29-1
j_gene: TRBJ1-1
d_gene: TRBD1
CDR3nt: TGCAGCGTGGGCCAGGGGGCGCAGGTTCGAACGGCTGAAGCTTTCTTT
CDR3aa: CSVGQGAQVRTAEAFF

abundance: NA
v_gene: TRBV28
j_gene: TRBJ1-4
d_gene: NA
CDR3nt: TGTGCCAGCAGTTCCCCGTGGGGGGCGGCTAATGAAAAACTGTTTTTT
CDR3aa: CASSSPWGAANEKLFF

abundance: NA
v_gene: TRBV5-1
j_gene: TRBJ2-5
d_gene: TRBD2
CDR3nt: TGCGCCAGCAGCTTATCGAGCGGGGGGGGAGAGACCCAGTACTTC
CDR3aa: CASSLSSGGGETQYF

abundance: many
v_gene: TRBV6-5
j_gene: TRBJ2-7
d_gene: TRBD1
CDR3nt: TGTGCCAGCAGTCGGGACAGGCGCATCTCCTACGAGCAGTACTTC
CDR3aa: CASSRDRRISYEQYF

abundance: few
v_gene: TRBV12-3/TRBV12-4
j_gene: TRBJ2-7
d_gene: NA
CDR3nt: TGTGCCAGCAGCCCCGGGCAGGGGTCGGGCGAGGGGCAGTACTTC
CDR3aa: CASSPGQGSGEGQYF

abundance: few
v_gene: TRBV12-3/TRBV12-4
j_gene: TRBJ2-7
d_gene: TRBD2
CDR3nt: TGTGCCAGCAGTTTAGGAGCGGGGGGTCCTACTTCCTACGAGCAGTACTTC
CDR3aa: CASSLGAGGPTSYEQYF

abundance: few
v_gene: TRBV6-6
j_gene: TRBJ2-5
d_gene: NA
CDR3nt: TGTGCATCCCAGGGGAAAAGACAAGAGACCCAGTACTTC
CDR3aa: CASQGKRQETQYF

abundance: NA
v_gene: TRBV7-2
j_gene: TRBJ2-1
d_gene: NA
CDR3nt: TGTGCCAGCAGCACCCCTAACCTCTACAATGAGCAGTTCTTC
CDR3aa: CASSTPNLYNEQFF

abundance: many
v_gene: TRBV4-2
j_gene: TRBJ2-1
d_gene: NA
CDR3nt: TGTGCCAGCAGCCAAGGGAAGCGAGGCTCCACCTTGTACAATGAGCAGTTCTTC
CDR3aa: CASSQGKRGSTLYNEQFF

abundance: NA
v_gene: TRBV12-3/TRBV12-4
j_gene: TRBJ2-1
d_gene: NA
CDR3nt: TGTGCCAGCAGTGACTATTTCGGTCCTAATAAGCAGTTCTTC
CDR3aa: CASSDYFGPNKQFF

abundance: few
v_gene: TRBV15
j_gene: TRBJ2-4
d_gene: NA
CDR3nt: TGTGCCACCAGCAGAGATCACCGTCTTTCGGGGGTAAACATTCAGTACTTC
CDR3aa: CATSRDHRLSGVNIQYF

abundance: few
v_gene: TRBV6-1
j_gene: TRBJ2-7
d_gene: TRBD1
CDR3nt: TGTGCCAGCACGCGTGGACAGGGAGTCTACGAGCAGTACTTC
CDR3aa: CASTRGQGVYEQYF

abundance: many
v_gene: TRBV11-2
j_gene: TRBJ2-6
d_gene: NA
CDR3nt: TGTGCCAGCAGCTTATCCCCACAGGGTTACGGGGCCAACGTCCTGACTTTC
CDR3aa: CASSLSPQGYGANVLTF

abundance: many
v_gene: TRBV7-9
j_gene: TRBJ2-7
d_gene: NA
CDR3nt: TGTGCCAGCAGCTTAGCAGTGACCTACGAGCAGTACTTC
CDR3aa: CASSLAVTYEQYF

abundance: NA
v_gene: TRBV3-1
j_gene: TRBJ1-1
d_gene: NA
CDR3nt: TGTGCCAGCAGCCAAAAGTGGGGAGACACTGAAGCTTTCTTT
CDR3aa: CASSQKWGDTEAFF

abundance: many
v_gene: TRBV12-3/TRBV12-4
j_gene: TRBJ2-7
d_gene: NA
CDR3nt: TGTGCCAGCAGACGAGGGGACTACGAGCAGTACTTC
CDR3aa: CASRRGDYEQYF